Described below is a single T cell receptor beta chain sequence and its context. Antigen: not known. The read stops 3 residues short of the end of the CDR3; the missing end is completed from the germline J gene. Of CVID subjects, 15 were female and over 25 male, mean age about 40. Sequencing input was equivalent genomic DNA from CVID and controls. Here immunoSEQ multiplex PCR was the method, and the copy in TCRdb shows in-frame clones only, minus some. The specimen gives about 34,000 clones without singletons; the ten biggest hold about 29%. Trimming took off 6 bases at V and 1 base at J, with 19 bases between the two ends. Germline V gene sequence: CDR1 PRHDT, CDR2 FYEKMQ (reference sequence). This CDR3 has 16 residues. This sample is drawn from a study of T cell clonality in common variable immunodeficiency. The study's findings and limits: Reportedly, TCR beta sequences from common variable immunodeficiency showed fewer deletions and N-nucleotide insertions. Compared with healthy controls, CVID subjects showed increased TCRbeta clonality, mostly in about a third.

V gene TRBV13 combines with J gene TRBJ2-7; perhaps TRBD2 as D (6 bases). Sequenced material: peripheral blood mononuclear cells. This receptor was obtained from a human donor with common variable immunodeficiency. CDR3 residues: CASSLSFSGTSYEQYF. CDR3 DNA, as far as it was read: TGTGCCAGCAGTCTTTCCTTTAGCGGAACTTCCTACGAG.